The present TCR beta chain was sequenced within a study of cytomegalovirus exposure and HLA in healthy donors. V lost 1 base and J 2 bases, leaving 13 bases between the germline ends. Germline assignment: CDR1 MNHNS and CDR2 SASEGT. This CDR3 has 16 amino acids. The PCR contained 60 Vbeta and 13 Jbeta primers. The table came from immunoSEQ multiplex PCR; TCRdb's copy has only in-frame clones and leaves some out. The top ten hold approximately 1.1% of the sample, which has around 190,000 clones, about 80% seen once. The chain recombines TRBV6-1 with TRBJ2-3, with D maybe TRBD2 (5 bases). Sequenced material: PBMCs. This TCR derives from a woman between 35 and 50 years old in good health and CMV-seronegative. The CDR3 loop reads CASSEEASRYTDTQYF. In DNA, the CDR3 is TGTGCCAGCAGTGAAGAGGCTAGCAGATACACAGATACGCAGTATTTT.